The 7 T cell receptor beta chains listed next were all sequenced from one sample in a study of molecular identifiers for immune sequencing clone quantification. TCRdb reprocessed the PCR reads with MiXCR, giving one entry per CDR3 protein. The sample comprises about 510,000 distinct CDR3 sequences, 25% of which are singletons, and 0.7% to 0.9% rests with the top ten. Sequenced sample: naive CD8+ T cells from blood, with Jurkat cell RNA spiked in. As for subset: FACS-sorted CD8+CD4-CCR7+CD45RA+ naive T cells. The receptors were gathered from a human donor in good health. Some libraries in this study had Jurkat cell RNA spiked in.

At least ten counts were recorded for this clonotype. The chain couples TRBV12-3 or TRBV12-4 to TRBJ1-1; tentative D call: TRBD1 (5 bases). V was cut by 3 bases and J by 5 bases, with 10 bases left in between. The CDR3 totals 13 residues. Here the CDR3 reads CASSFGGSTEAFF. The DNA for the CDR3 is TGTGCCAGCAGTTTCGGGGGTTCGACTGAAGCTTTCTTT.

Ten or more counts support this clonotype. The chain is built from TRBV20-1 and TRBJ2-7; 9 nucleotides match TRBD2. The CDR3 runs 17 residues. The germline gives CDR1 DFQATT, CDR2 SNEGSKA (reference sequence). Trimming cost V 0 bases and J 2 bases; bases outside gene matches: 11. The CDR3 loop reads CSARDTPLAGVTYEQYF. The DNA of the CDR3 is TGCAGTGCTAGAGATACTCCTTTAGCGGGAGTAACCTACGAGCAGTACTTC.

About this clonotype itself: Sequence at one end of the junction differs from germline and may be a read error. DNA for the CDR3: TGTGCCAGCAGCTTCTTACTAGCGGAGCCCACAGATCCGCAGTATTTT. It yields the protein CASSFLLAEPTDPQYF. The J gene is TRBJ2-3, the V gene TRBV7-9; 8 bases match TRBD2. The CDR3 spans 16 residues. The V gene's germline CDR1 is SEHNR and CDR2 FQNEAQ (reference sequence). The variable domain in full, completed from reference TRBV7-9 and TRBJ2-3, reads DTGVSQNPRHKITKRGQNVTFRCDPISEHNRLYWYRQTLGQGPEFLTYFQNEAQLEKSRLLSDRFSAERPKGSFSTLEIQRTEQGDSAMYLCASSFLLAEPTDPQYFGPGTRLTVL.

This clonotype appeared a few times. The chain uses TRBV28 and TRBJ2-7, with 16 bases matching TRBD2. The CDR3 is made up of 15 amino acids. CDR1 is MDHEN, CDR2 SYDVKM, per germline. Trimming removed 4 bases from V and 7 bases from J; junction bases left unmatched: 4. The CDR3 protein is CASSSGTSGRGEQYF. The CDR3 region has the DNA TGTGCCAGCAGTTCCGGGACTAGCGGGAGGGGGGAGCAGTACTTC.

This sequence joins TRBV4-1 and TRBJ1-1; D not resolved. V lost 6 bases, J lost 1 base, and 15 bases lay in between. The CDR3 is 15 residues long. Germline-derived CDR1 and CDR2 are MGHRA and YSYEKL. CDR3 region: CASSRAPTENTEAFF. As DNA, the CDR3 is TGCGCCAGCAGTCGGGCCCCAACAGAGAACACTGAAGCTTTCTTT.

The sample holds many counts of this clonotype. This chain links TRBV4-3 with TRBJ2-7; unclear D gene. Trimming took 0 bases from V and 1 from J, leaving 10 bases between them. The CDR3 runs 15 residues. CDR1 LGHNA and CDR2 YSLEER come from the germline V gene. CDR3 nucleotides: TGCGCCAGCAGCCAAGAGTACTCCAGTTCCTACGAGCAGTACTTC. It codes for CASSQEYSSSYEQYF.

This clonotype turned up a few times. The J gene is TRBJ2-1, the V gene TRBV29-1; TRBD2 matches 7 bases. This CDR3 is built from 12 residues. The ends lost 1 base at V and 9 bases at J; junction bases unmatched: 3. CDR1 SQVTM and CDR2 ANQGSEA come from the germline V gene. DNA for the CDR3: TGCAGCGTTGAAGCGGCGGGGGTTGAGCAGTTCTTC. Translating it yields CSVEAAGVEQFF.